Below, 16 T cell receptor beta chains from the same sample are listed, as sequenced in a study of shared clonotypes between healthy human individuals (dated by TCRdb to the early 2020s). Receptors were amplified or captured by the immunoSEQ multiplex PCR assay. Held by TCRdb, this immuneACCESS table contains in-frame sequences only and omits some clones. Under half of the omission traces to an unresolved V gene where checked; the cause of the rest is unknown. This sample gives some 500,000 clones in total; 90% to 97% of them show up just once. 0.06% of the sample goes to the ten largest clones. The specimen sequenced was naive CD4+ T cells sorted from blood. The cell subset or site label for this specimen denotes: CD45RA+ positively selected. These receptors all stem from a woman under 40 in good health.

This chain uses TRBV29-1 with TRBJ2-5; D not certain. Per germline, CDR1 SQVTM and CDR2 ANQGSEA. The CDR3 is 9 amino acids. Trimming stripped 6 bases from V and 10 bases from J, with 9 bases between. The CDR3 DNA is TGCAGCGTGGTGCCGGGCCAGTACTTC. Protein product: CSVVPGQYF. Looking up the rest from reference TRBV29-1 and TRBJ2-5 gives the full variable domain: SAVISQKPSRDICQRGTSLTIQCQVDSQVTMMFWYRQQPGQSLTLIATANQGSEATYESGFVIDKFPISRPNLTFSTLTVSNMSPEDSSIYLCSVVPGQYFGPGTRLLVL.

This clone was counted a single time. CDR3 coding DNA: TGTGCCAGCAGGCCCTCCGCCTGGGGACGTAGGATGCCCTACGAGCAGTACTTC. Residues: CASRPSAWGRRMPYEQYF. The chain couples TRBV7-3 to TRBJ2-5; TRBD1 or TRBD2 may be the D gene (5 bases each). The J call is uncertain, as TRBJ2-7 better fits the DNA end. Germline assignment: CDR1 SGHTA and CDR2 FQGTGA. This CDR3 is built from 18 residues.

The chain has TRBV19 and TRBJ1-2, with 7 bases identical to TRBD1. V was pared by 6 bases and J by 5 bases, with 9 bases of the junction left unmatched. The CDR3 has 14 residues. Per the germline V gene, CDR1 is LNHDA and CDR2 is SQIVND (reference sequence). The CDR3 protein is CASSSGTARYGYTF. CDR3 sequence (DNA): TGTGCCAGTAGCAGTGGGACAGCAAGATATGGCTACACCTTC.

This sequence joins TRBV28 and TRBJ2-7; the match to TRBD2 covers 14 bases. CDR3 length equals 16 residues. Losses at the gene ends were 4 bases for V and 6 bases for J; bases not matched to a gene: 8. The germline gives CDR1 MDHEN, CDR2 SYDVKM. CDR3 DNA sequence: TGTGCCAGCAGTTATACCCCCGGACTAGCGGGGGGCGAGCAGTACTTC. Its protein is CASSYTPGLAGGEQYF.

The CDR3, as DNA: TGTGCCAGCAGCTTTGGACTAAAGAACACCGGGGAGCTGTTTTTT. Protein product: CASSFGLKNTGELFF. This sequence joins TRBV5-4 and TRBJ2-2; D perhaps matches TRBD2 (6 bases). Germline V gene sequence: CDR1 SGHNT, CDR2 YYREEE (reference sequence). V gave up 2 bases and J gave up 1 base, with 9 bases separating them. This CDR3 contains 15 residues.

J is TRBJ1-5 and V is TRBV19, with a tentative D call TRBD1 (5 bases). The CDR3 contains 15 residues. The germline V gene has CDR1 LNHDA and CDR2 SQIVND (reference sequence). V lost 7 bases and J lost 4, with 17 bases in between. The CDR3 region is CASMRAGKGNQPQHF. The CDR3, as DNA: TGTGCCAGTATGAGGGCAGGGAAGGGTAATCAGCCCCAGCATTTT.

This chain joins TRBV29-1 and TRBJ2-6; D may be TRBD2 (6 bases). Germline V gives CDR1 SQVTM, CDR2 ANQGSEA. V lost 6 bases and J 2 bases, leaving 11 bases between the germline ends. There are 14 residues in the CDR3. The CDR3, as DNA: TGCAGCGTGTCGACTAGGACTGGGGCCAACGTCCTGACTTTC. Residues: CSVSTRTGANVLTF.

The CDR3 spells CASSLGRVLAKNIQYF. The CDR3 DNA sequence: TGTGCCAGCAGCTTAGGACGGGTTCTAGCCAAAAACATTCAGTACTTC. V usage is TRBV11-2 and J usage is TRBJ2-4; D not resolved. This CDR3 has 16 amino acids. The germline V and J ends were trimmed by 1 base and 0 bases, with 10 bases remaining between them. CDR1 and CDR2 (germline): SGHAT, FQNNGV.

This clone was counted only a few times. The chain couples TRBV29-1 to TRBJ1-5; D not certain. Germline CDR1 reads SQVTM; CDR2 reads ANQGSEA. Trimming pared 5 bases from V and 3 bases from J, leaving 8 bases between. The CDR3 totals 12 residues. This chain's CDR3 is CSVQDDNQPQHF. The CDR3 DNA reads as TGCAGCGTTCAGGACGACAATCAGCCCCAGCATTTT.

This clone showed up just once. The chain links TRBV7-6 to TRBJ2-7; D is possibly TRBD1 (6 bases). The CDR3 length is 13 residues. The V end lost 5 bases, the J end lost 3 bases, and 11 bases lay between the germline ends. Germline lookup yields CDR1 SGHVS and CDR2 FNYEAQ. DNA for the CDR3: TGTGCCAGCAGCCTGGGGACAAACTACGAGCAGTACTTC. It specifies CASSLGTNYEQYF.

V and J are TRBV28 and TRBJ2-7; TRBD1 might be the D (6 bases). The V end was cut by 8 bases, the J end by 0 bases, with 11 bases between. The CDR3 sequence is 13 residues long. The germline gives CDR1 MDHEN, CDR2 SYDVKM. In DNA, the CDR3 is TGTGCCAGCCGGGACACTGCCTCCTACGAGCAGTACTTC. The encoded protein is CASRDTASYEQYF.

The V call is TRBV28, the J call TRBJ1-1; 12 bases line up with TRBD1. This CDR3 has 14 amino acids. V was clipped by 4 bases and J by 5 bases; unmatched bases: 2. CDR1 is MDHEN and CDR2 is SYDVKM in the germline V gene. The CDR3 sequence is CASSSGQGATEAFF. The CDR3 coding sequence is TGTGCCAGCAGTTCGGGACAGGGGGCGACTGAAGCTTTCTTT.

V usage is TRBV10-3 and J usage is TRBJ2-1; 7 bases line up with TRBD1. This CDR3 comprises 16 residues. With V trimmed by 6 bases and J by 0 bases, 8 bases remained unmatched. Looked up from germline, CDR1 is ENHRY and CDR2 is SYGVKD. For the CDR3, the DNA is TGTGCCATCAGCCGCGGACAGGTTAGCTCCTACAATGAGCAGTTCTTC. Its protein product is CAISRGQVSSYNEQFF.

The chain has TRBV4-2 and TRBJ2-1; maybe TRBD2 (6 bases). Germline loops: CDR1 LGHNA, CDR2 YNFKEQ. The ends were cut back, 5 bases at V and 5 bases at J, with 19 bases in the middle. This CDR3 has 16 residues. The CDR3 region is CASSLGGSARNNEQFF. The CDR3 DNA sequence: TGTGCCAGCAGCTTGGGGGGAAGCGCGCGGAACAATGAGCAGTTCTTC.

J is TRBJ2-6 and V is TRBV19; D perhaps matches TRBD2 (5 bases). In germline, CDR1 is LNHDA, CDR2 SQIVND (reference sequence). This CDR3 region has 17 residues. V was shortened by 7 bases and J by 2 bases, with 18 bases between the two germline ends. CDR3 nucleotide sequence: TGTGCCAGTAACGCCGCCGGTGACTACGCTGGGGCCAACGTCCTGACTTTC. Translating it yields CASNAAGDYAGANVLTF.

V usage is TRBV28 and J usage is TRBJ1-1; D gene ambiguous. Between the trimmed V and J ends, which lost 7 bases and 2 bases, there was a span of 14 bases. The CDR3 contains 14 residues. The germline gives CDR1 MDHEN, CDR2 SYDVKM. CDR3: CASTQFDGNTEAFF. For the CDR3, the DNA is TGTGCCAGCACCCAGTTCGACGGAAACACTGAAGCTTTCTTT. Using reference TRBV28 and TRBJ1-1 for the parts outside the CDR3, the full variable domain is DVKVTQSSRYLVKRTGEKVFLECVQDMDHENMFWYRQDPGLGLRLIYFSYDVKMKEKGDIPEGYSVSREKKERFSLILESASTNQTSMYLCASTQFDGNTEAFFGQGTRLTVV.